A single sample is the source of the 24 T cell receptor beta chains below, sequenced in a study of CD8+CD57+ T cells in acquired aplastic anemia. CD8+CD57+ cell expansion had been shown by flow cytometry in patients chosen for sequencing. The template for TCR beta VDJ and CDR3 sequence profiling was genomic DNA. Each CDR3 protein is one row after TCRdb ran MiXCR on the reads. The sample carries approximately 100,000 distinct CDR3 sequences, about 63% recorded once. Material: sorted CD4+, CD8+, or CD8+CD57+ T cells (not recorded which) from PBMCs. These receptors were taken from a human donor with aplastic anemia.

This clonotype was found a few times. The chain recombines TRBV29-1 with TRBJ1-1; possible D gene TRBD1, 5 bases. V lost 7 bases and J 6 bases, leaving 15 bases between the germline ends. The CDR3 length is 12 residues. Germline CDR1 reads SQVTM; CDR2 reads ANQGSEA. CDR3 residues: CSEQTTAPEAFF. The CDR3 DNA reads TGCAGCGAACAGACGACAGCCCCTGAAGCTTTCTTT.

The J gene is TRBJ1-6, the V gene TRBV25-1; D unclear. Germline assignment: CDR1 MGHDK and CDR2 SYGVNS. The germline V and J ends were trimmed by 5 bases and 6 bases, with 11 bases remaining between them. The CDR3 contains 14 residues. The CDR3 loop is CASSSLGINSPLHF. CDR3 sequence (DNA): TGTGCCAGCAGTTCTCTAGGGATTAATTCACCCCTCCACTTT.

Many counts were recorded for this clonotype. This chain links TRBV6-1 with TRBJ1-2, with a tentative D call TRBD1 (5 bases). CDR1 and CDR2 (germline): MNHNS, SASEGT. V was pared by 2 bases and J by 5 bases, with 9 bases between. The CDR3 totals 13 residues. CDR3 protein: CASSEPGLYGYTF. In DNA form, the CDR3 reads TGTGCCAGCAGTGAACCAGGGCTTTATGGCTACACCTTC.

With regard to this clonotype: A read error may account for a junction end that differs from germline. The chain combines TRBV6-4 with TRBJ2-1, with 9 bases identical to TRBD2. Germline lookup yields CDR1 MRHNA and CDR2 SNTAGT. CDR3 length: 15 residues. CDR3 nucleotides: TGCGCCAGCAGTCACGATAGCGGGGGAAGGAATGAGCGGTTCTTC. Translated, it gives CASSHDSGGRNERFF.

The chain links TRBV25-1 to TRBJ1-1; a possible D gene is TRBD1 (6 bases). The CDR3 loop spans 14 amino acids. Trimming took off 3 bases at V and 5 bases at J, with 13 bases between the two ends. Germline CDR1 and CDR2: MGHDK and SYGVNS. CDR3 sequence reads: CASSDPQGKTEAFF. DNA of the CDR3: TGTGCCAGCAGTGATCCCCAGGGGAAAACTGAAGCTTTCTTT.

J is TRBJ1-2 and V is TRBV10-3, with D perhaps TRBD1 (6 bases). Germline CDR1 is ENHRY and CDR2 is SYGVKD. This CDR3 has 12 amino acids. V shed 6 bases and J shed 4 bases, with 9 bases lying between them. CDR3 region: CAIRTGTYGYTF. CDR3 nucleotides: TGTGCCATCAGGACAGGAACCTATGGCTACACCTTC.

The chain has TRBV5-1 and TRBJ2-3; 13 bases agree with TRBD2. The germline V gene has CDR1 SGHRS and CDR2 YFSETQ. The ends lost 5 bases at V and 1 base at J; junction bases unmatched: 13. CDR3 length equals 19 residues. CDR3 sequence: CASRRSTSGGPPGTDTQYF. In DNA, the CDR3 is TGCGCCAGCAGAAGATCGACTAGCGGGGGGCCCCCGGGCACAGATACGCAGTATTTT.

The chain links TRBV7-9 to TRBJ1-6; tentative D call: TRBD1 (5 bases). With 5 bases removed from V and 14 bases from J, the gap between germline ends came to 19 bases. The CDR3 has 14 amino acids. Per germline, CDR1 SEHNR and CDR2 FQNEAQ (reference sequence). CDR3 protein: CASSRPGTAVTLHF. As DNA, the CDR3 is TGTGCCAGCAGCCGCCCCGGGACGGCCGTCACCCTCCACTTT.

This clonotype appeared a few times. At one end the junction does not follow the germline gene, possibly because of a read error. This chain joins TRBV20-1 and TRBJ2-7, with D maybe TRBD2 (5 bases). The CDR3 covers 13 residues. Germline V gene data show CDR1 as DFQATT and CDR2 as SNEGSKA (reference sequence). The CDR3: CSARGRRNYEQYF. Here the CDR3 DNA reads TGTAGTGCCAGAGGGAGAAGAAATTACGAGCAGTACTTC.

V is TRBV10-3 and J is TRBJ1-4, with D perhaps matching TRBD1 (6 bases). This CDR3 region has 13 residues. Germline V CDR1 and CDR2: ENHRY, SYGVKD. Trimming pared 10 bases from V and 6 bases from J, leaving 15 bases between. DNA of the CDR3: TGTGCCACCTCGACAGGCCTATATGAAAAACTGTTTTTT. Amino acid sequence: CATSTGLYEKLFF.

This clonotype has a count of ten or more. The chain carries TRBV19 and TRBJ2-1, with 12 bases fitting TRBD2. Germline V gene data show CDR1 as LNHDA and CDR2 as SQIVND (reference sequence). Trimming cost V 3 bases and J 4 bases; bases outside gene matches: 1. This CDR3 comprises 15 residues. The CDR3 bases are TGTGCCAGTAGTATCGGGACTAGCGGGTACAATGAGCAGTTCTTC. Translating it yields CASSIGTSGYNEQFF.

In regard to this clonotype: Just one base apart from a much larger clone, this may be a read error. The CDR3 carries no conserved terminal phenylalanine or tryptophan, so it likely arises from a read error. The V gene is TRBV11-2, the J gene TRBJ2-7, with 7 bases identical to TRBD2. With 1 base clipped from V and 3 bases from J, the junction kept 3 bases outside the gene matches. The CDR3 loop spans 14 amino acids. The germline V gene has CDR1 SGHAT and CDR2 FQNNGV. Here the CDR3 reads CASSLVGGVYEQYS. The CDR3 region has the DNA TGTGCCAGCAGCTTAGTGGGAGGGGTCTACGAGCAGTACTCC.

The chain is built from TRBV2 and TRBJ1-2; 10 bases line up with TRBD1. This CDR3 region has 13 residues. V shed 8 bases and J 8 bases; nucleotides not matched to a gene: 8. The germline V gene has CDR1 SNHLY and CDR2 FYNNEI. CDR3: CASQTGGLKGYTF. The CDR3 DNA reads as TGTGCCAGCCAGACAGGGGGCTTGAAGGGCTACACCTTC.

Worth noting for this clonotype: A read error is likely, as this CDR3 ends without the conserved phenylalanine or tryptophan. The chain uses TRBV10-1 and TRBJ2-7; D assignment may be TRBD1 or TRBD2 (5 bases each). V shed 4 bases and J shed 5 bases, with 12 bases lying between them. This CDR3 is 13 amino acids long. Germline lookup yields CDR1 WNHNN and CDR2 SYGVQD (reference sequence). The CDR3 loop is CASSVCGGDEQYL. The CDR3 DNA reads as TGCGCCAGCAGTGTGTGTGGGGGTGACGAGCAGTACCTC.

V usage is TRBV20-1 and J usage is TRBJ1-4; 8 nucleotides match TRBD1. The CDR3 extends over 14 amino acids. Germline V gene sequence: CDR1 DFQATT, CDR2 SNEGSKA (reference sequence). Germline trimming cut 3 bases from V and 7 bases from J; bases unmatched to any gene: 7. DNA of the CDR3: TGCAGTGCTAGTAAAGGACAGGGAGGTGAAAAACTGTTTTTT. Translation: CSASKGQGGEKLFF.

The chain employs TRBV7-2 and TRBJ1-1; 8 bases agree with TRBD1. Germline V lookup: CDR1 SGHTA, CDR2 FQGNSA. V lost 2 bases and J lost 5; bases outside the gene matches: 4. CDR3 length equals 14 residues. Written as DNA, the CDR3 is TGTGCCAGCAGCTTACAGGGGGCGCGGACTGAAGCTTTCTTT. Protein product: CASSLQGARTEAFF.

V usage is TRBV14 and J usage is TRBJ1-1; D not certain. This CDR3 contains 14 residues. The germline V gene encodes CDR1 SGHDN and CDR2 FVKESK. V was shortened by 4 bases and J by 4 bases, with 13 bases between the two germline ends. The CDR3 DNA sequence: TGTGCCAGCAGCCCCGCCCGCTTTGGCACTGAAGCTTTCTTT. As protein: CASSPARFGTEAFF.

The V call is TRBV7-9, the J call TRBJ2-5, with 8 positions matching TRBD2. Germline CDR1 reads SEHNR; CDR2 reads FQNEAQ (reference sequence). With V trimmed by 1 base and J by 4 bases, 2 bases remained unmatched. This CDR3 comprises 14 residues. CDR3 in DNA: TGTGCCAGCAGCTTAGTTGCGGGGGGAGAGACCCAGTACTTC. Translation: CASSLVAGGETQYF.

This clonotype has just a few counts. The chain joins TRBV24-1 to TRBJ2-3; TRBD2 is a possible D gene (5 bases). From germline, CDR1 is KGHDR and CDR2 SFDVKD. The CDR3 has 14 residues. The V end lost 4 bases, the J end lost 0 bases, and 7 bases lay between the germline ends. The DNA of the CDR3 is TGTGCCACCAGTGACCGGGGAAGCACAGATACGCAGTATTTT. Its translation: CATSDRGSTDTQYF.

The genes are TRBV5-6 and TRBJ2-3; the D is unclear. This CDR3 has 15 residues. V shed 4 bases and J shed 2 bases, with 14 bases lying between them. The germline gives CDR1 SGHDT, CDR2 YYEEEE. The CDR3 spells CASSPAGSTTDTQYF. The CDR3 coding sequence is TGTGCCAGCAGCCCGGCTGGGTCGACCACAGATACGCAGTATTTT.

This clonotype was observed many times. This chain uses TRBV6-2 or TRBV6-3 with TRBJ1-1, with no clear D. Trimming stripped 7 bases from V and 1 base from J, with 7 bases between. The CDR3 has 12 residues. Germline V gene lookup returns CDR1 MNHEY and CDR2 SVGEGT. The CDR3 loop is CASNRGNTEAFF. The CDR3 DNA is TGTGCCAGCAATCGGGGGAACACTGAAGCTTTCTTT.

The table lists this clonotype with a count of one. The chain employs TRBV7-8 and TRBJ2-7; 7 nucleotides match TRBD1. The germline CDR1 and CDR2 sequences are SGHVS and FQNEAQ. The CDR3 sequence is 13 residues long. The V segment lost 5 bases and the J segment 3 bases; nucleotides outside the gene matches: 4. The CDR3 DNA follows: TGTGCCAGCAGCGGGGGACAGAGCTACGAGCAGTACTTC. Amino acids: CASSGGQSYEQYF.

V usage is TRBV7-9 and J usage is TRBJ1-5; no firm D call. The CDR3 has 14 amino acids. Germline V CDR1 and CDR2: SEHNR, FQNEAQ (reference sequence). Trimming took 1 base from V and 2 from J, leaving 6 bases between them. DNA of the CDR3: TGTGCCAGCAGCTTAGAAGGGCGCAATCAGCCCCAGCATTTT. Its protein product is CASSLEGRNQPQHF.

This chain joins TRBV10-3 and TRBJ2-5; TRBD1 agrees at 8 bases. Germline-derived CDR1 and CDR2 are ENHRY and SYGVKD. The CDR3 is 15 amino acids. Losses at the gene ends were 2 bases for V and 5 bases for J; bases not matched to a gene: 7. This chain's CDR3 is CAISEGQGAKETQYF. The CDR3 coding sequence is TGTGCCATCAGTGAGGGGCAGGGGGCTAAGGAGACCCAGTACTTC.